These 20 T cell receptor beta chains were sequenced from one sample in a study of OX40 agonist ivuxolimab in advanced cancers. Some clones are missing from TCRdb's copy, which holds only in-frame ones; the method was immunoSEQ multiplex PCR. The sample lists fewer than 90,000 clones; approximately 90% were seen once. The source was CD4+ or CD8+ T cells sorted from blood, collected in a trial of the OX40 agonist ivuxolimab. These receptors came from an adult with an advanced solid tumor such as melanoma, head and neck, liver or kidney cancer.

This clone is classed as medium-sized. This chain links TRBV6-1 with TRBJ1-1; D call uncertain. This CDR3 has 15 residues. In germline, CDR1 is MNHNS, CDR2 SASEGT. V lost 2 bases and J lost 4, with 14 bases in between. Here the CDR3 DNA reads TGTGCCAGCAGTGAATTTGGGGATGGGAGCACTGAAGCTTTCTTT. It specifies CASSEFGDGSTEAFF.

The rearrangement links TRBV5-4 to TRBJ2-5; 7 bases match TRBD2. Germline-derived CDR1 and CDR2 are SGHNT and YYREEE (reference sequence). The CDR3 has 17 amino acids. The J segment lost 4 bases and the V segment lost 0 bases, leaving 12 bases of the junction unmatched. Here the CDR3 reads CASSLAASGKISETQYF. For the CDR3, the DNA is TGTGCCAGCAGCTTGGCGGCTAGCGGCAAAATTTCAGAGACCCAGTACTTC.

This clone was seen more than once but under ten times. Other DNA sequences in this sample translate to the same CDR3. The genes are TRBV9 and TRBJ1-2; D remains unclear. The V and J ends lost 0 bases and 4 bases respectively, with 10 bases between them. Germline assignment: CDR1 SGDLS and CDR2 YYNGEE. The CDR3 sequence is 14 residues long. This chain's CDR3 is CASSVATGSYGYTF. The CDR3 DNA is TGTGCCAGCAGCGTAGCCACGGGGAGCTATGGCTACACCTTC.

The V and J genes are TRBV19 and TRBJ2-3; D call uncertain. V shed 5 bases and J shed 5 bases, with 11 bases lying between them. Germline V CDR1 and CDR2: LNHDA, SQIVND (reference sequence). The CDR3 spans 13 residues. The CDR3 is CASSVRWGDTQYF. The CDR3 nucleotides are TGTGCCAGTAGTGTCCGGTGGGGAGATACGCAGTATTTT. Full variable domain (missing parts from reference TRBV19 and TRBJ2-3): DGGITQSPKYLFRKEGQNVTLSCEQNLNHDAMYWYRQDPGQGLRLIYYSQIVNDFQKGDIAEGYSVSREKKESFPLTVTSAQKNPTAFYLCASSVRWGDTQYFGPGTRLTVL.

The gene calls are TRBV6-5 and TRBJ2-7; D is tentatively TRBD1 or TRBD2 (5 bases each). Germline CDR1 is MNHEY and CDR2 is SVGAGI. CDR3 length equals 14 residues. The ends were cut back, 6 bases at V and 5 bases at J, with 17 bases in the middle. CDR3 protein: CASRRDGRSNEQYF. CDR3 DNA sequence: TGTGCCAGCAGGAGGGACGGAAGGAGTAACGAGCAGTACTTC.

This chain connects TRBV19 to TRBJ2-7; 9 positions match TRBD1. CDR1 and CDR2 from the germline V gene are LNHDA and SQIVND (reference sequence). The length of the CDR3 is 14 residues. Trimming at V came to 6 bases and at J to 2 bases, leaving 5 bases not matched to a gene. CDR3 DNA: TGTGCCAGTAGCATCGACAGGGGGGCCTACGAGCAGTACTTC. Amino acids: CASSIDRGAYEQYF.

This clone appeared a few times. V and J are TRBV19 and TRBJ2-7; 11 bases align to TRBD2. There are 16 residues in the CDR3. Looked up from germline, CDR1 is LNHDA and CDR2 is SQIVND (reference sequence). With 2 bases clipped from V and 0 bases from J, the junction kept 3 bases outside the gene matches. The CDR3 sequence is CASSISLAGGSYEQYF. The CDR3 nucleotides read TGTGCCAGTAGTATATCGCTAGCGGGGGGCTCCTACGAGCAGTACTTC.

The J gene is TRBJ1-3, the V gene TRBV6-1; possible D gene TRBD1, 6 bases. CDR3 size: 14 residues. V was trimmed by 8 bases and J by 2 bases, leaving 13 bases between them. Germline assignment: CDR1 MNHNS and CDR2 SASEGT. The CDR3: CASGQGYPGNTIYF. Here the CDR3 DNA reads TGTGCCAGCGGTCAGGGGTATCCTGGAAACACCATATATTTT.

The chain has TRBV19 and TRBJ1-6; D call uncertain. Germline lookup yields CDR1 LNHDA and CDR2 SQIVND (reference sequence). V shed 10 bases and J shed 9 bases, with 16 bases lying between them. The CDR3 is 13 residues long. The CDR3 coding sequence is TGTGCCACTAAACGGGTGGTTGGTTCACCCCTCCACTTT. Its protein is CATKRVVGSPLHF.

This clone was seen a few times. The chain carries TRBV11-2 and TRBJ2-1; D is ambiguous. The CDR3 has 12 residues. Germline-derived CDR1 and CDR2 are SGHAT and FQNNGV. Trimming removed 2 bases from V and 10 bases from J, with 9 bases in between. The CDR3, as DNA: TGTGCCAGCAGCTTAATTGGGATCGAGCAGTTCTTC. Encoded protein: CASSLIGIEQFF.

V usage is TRBV5-1 and J usage is TRBJ1-1, with D possibly being TRBD1 (5 bases). This CDR3 has 14 residues. Between the trimmed V and J ends, which lost 0 bases and 2 bases, there was a span of 8 bases. Per the germline V gene, CDR1 is SGHRS and CDR2 is YFSETQ. The CDR3 sequence is CASSLGQINTEAFF. CDR3 nucleotides: TGCGCCAGCAGCTTGGGACAGATTAACACTGAAGCTTTCTTT. The complete variable domain, with remaining parts taken from reference TRBV5-1 and TRBJ1-1, reads KAGVTQTPRYLIKTRGQQVTLSCSPISGHRSVSWYQQTPGQGLQFLFEYFSETQRNKGNFPGRFSGRQFSNSRSEMNVSTLELGDSALYLCASSLGQINTEAFFGQGTRLTVV.

The chain employs TRBV5-6 and TRBJ1-2, with 7 bases that match TRBD1. CDR3 length: 14 amino acids. Germline V CDR1 and CDR2: SGHDT, YYEEEE. V gave up 4 bases and J gave up 3 bases; unmatched junction bases: 6. CDR3 region: CASSVPQGDYGYTF. The DNA of the CDR3 is TGTGCCAGCAGCGTCCCCCAGGGGGACTATGGCTACACCTTC.

The chain joins TRBV7-3 to TRBJ2-1; D is perhaps TRBD2 (6 bases). CDR3 length: 14 amino acids. V lost 5 bases, J lost 10 bases, and 18 bases lay in between. Germline CDR1 and CDR2: SGHTA and FQGTGA. This CDR3 is CASSNRDWVREQFF. DNA of the CDR3: TGTGCCAGCAGCAACCGGGACTGGGTTCGGGAGCAGTTCTTC.

The chain links TRBV27 to TRBJ2-7; 8 bases map to TRBD2. V lost 3 bases and J lost 0; bases outside the gene matches: 10. Germline CDR1 is MNHEY and CDR2 is SMNVEV (reference sequence). CDR3 length: 17 amino acids. The CDR3 region is CASSFSGGAARSYEQYF. CDR3 nucleotides: TGTGCCAGCAGTTTTTCCGGGGGGGCTGCCCGCTCCTACGAGCAGTACTTC.

The rearrangement joins TRBV15 to TRBJ2-5; the D gene is possibly TRBD1 (6 bases). This CDR3 comprises 15 residues. Germline-derived CDR1 and CDR2 are LNHNV and YYDKDF (reference sequence). V was clipped by 0 bases and J by 5 bases, with 13 bases between them. CDR3 bases: TGTGCCACCAGCAGAGACTGGGGACAAGAGGAGACCCAGTACTTC. Protein sequence: CATSRDWGQEETQYF. The entire variable domain, with the rest obtained from reference TRBV15 and TRBJ2-5, is as follows: DAMVIQNPRYQVTQFGKPVTLSCSQTLNHNVMYWYQQKSSQAPKLLFHYYDKDFNNEADTPDNFQSRRPNTSFCFLDIRSPGLGDTAMYLCATSRDWGQEETQYFGPGTRLLVL.

V gene TRBV4-1 combines with J gene TRBJ2-1, with D perhaps matching TRBD1 (5 bases). V shed 0 bases and J shed 1 base, with 7 bases lying between them. The germline gives CDR1 MGHRA, CDR2 YSYEKL. The CDR3 covers 15 residues. The CDR3: CASSQDRTSYNEQFF. CDR3 coding DNA: TGCGCCAGCAGCCAAGACAGGACATCCTACAATGAGCAGTTCTTC.

The chain has TRBV12-5 and TRBJ2-7; D gene uncertain. The CDR3 length is 12 residues. Germline CDR1 is LGHNT and CDR2 is FRNRAP. Trimming stripped 2 bases from V and 12 bases from J, with 14 bases between. In DNA form, the CDR3 reads TGTGCTAGTGGTTTGCCCTCCCGCAGCAGGTACTTC. Translating it yields CASGLPSRSRYF. The whole variable domain, remainder taken from reference TRBV12-5 and TRBJ2-7, is DARVTQTPRHKVTEMGQEVTMRCQPILGHNTVFWYRQTMMQGLELLAYFRNRAPLDDSGMPKDRFSAEMPDATLATLKIQPSEPRDSAVYFCASGLPSRSRYFGPGTRLTVT.

The CDR3 nucleotides read TGTGCCAGTAGTATTACAGGGTCCGGTCAGCCCCAGCATTTT. It encodes CASSITGSGQPQHF. The chain has TRBV19 and TRBJ1-5; TRBD1 might be the D (6 bases). V lost 3 bases, J lost 6 bases, and 12 bases lay in between. CDR3 size: 14 residues. Germline V gene sequence: CDR1 LNHDA, CDR2 SQIVND (reference sequence).

This chain links TRBV7-2 with TRBJ1-3; D is perhaps TRBD1 (6 bases). V was pared by 1 base and J by 2 bases, with 12 bases between. This CDR3 comprises 16 residues. Per the germline V gene, CDR1 is SGHTA and CDR2 is FQGNSA. The chain's CDR3 is CASSLEITGPGNTIYF. CDR3 DNA: TGTGCCAGCAGCTTAGAAATTACAGGGCCTGGAAACACCATATATTTT.

The chain has TRBV9 and TRBJ2-7; 9 bases agree with TRBD1. Trimming took 1 base from V and 4 from J; bases not matched to a gene: 6. This CDR3 comprises 15 residues. From germline, CDR1 is SGDLS and CDR2 YYNGEE. The CDR3 DNA reads TGTGCCAGCAGCGTATCCGGGACAGGGTTATACGAGCAGTACTTC. Translated: CASSVSGTGLYEQYF.